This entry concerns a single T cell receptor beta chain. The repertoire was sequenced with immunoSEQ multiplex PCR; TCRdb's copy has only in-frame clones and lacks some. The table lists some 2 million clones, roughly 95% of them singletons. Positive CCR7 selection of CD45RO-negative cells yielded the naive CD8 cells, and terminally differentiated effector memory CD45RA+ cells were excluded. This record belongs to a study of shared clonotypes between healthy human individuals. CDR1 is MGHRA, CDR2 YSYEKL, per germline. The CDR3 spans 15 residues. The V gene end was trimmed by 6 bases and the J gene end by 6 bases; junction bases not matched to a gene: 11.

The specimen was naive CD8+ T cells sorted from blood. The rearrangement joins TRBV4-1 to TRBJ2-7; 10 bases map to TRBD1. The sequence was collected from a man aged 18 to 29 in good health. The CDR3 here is CASRPTGTGASEQYF. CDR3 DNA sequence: TGCGCCAGCAGACCGACCGGGACAGGGGCCTCCGAGCAGTACTTC.